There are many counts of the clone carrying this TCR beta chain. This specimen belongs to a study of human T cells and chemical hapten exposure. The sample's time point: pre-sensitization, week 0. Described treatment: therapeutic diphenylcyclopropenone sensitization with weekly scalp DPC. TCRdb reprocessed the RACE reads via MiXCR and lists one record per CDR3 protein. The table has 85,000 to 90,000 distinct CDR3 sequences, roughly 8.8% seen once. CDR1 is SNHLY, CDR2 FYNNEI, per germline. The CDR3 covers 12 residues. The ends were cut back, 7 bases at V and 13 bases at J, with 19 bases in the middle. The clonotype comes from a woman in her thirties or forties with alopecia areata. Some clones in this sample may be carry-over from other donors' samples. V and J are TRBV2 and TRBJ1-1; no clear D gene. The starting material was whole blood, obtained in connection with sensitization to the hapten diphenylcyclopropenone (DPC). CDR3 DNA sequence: TGTGCCAGCAAAGTGGATCGGGGAGGCGGTTTCTTT. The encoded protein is CASKVDRGGGFF.